The sequence of this T cell receptor (beta chain) was determined in a study of T cell responses to AZD1222 COVID-19 vaccine. The germline V gene has CDR1 PRHDT and CDR2 FYEKMQ (reference sequence). This CDR3 has 16 residues. V was trimmed by 0 bases and J by 1 base, leaving 12 bases between them. Notes on the study in general: In a largely white British group with more females than males, clonal diversity was possibly underestimated. At 160-218 and 743-854, vaccine-associated CD4 TCRs were dominant, and they spanned spike. Within unmutated variant regions lay the reported targets of nearly half of spike-specific TCRs.

With regard to this clone: Its antigen is not known.

Sequencing was performed with immunoSEQ multiplex PCR; in TCRdb, only in-frame clones are kept and a portion is missing. The repertoire holds 90,000 to 140,000 clones, with 88% as singletons. This TCR was sampled from an adult in good health. This specimen was peripheral blood, taken on day 0 of AZD1222 vaccination. The chain links TRBV13 to TRBJ2-5, with D maybe TRBD2 (6 bases). The DNA for the CDR3 is TGTGCCAGCAGCTTAGGGGAGGGGCGAAGCCAAGAGACCCAGTACTTC. Residues: CASSLGEGRSQETQYF. Full variable domain (missing parts from reference TRBV13 and TRBJ2-5): AAGVIQSPRHLIKEKRETATLKCYPIPRHDTVYWYQQGPGQDPQFLISFYEKMQSDKGSIPDRFSAQQFSDYHSELNMSSLELGDSALYFCASSLGEGRSQETQYFGPGTRLLVL.